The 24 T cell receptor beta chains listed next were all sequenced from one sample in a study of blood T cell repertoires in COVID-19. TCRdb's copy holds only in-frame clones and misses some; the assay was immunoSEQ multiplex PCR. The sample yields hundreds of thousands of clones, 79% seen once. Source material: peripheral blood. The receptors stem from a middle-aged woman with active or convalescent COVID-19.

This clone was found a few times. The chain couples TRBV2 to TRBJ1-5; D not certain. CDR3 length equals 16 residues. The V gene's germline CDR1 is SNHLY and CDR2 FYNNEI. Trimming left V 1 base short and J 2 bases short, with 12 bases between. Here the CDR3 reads CASSEEAGFGNQPQHF. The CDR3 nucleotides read TGTGCCAGCAGTGAAGAGGCAGGTTTCGGCAATCAGCCCCAGCATTTT. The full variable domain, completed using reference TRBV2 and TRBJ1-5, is EPEVTQTPSHQVTQMGQEVILRCVPISNHLYFYWYRQILGQKVEFLVSFYNNEISEKSEIFDDQFSVERPDGSNFTLKIRSTKLEDSAMYFCASSEEAGFGNQPQHFGDGTRLSIL.

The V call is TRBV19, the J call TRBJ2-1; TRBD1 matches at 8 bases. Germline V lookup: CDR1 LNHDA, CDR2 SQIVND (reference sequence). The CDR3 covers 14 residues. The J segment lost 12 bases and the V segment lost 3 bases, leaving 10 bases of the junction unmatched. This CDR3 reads CASSITPGGWGQFF. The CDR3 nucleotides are TGTGCCAGTAGTATTACCCCAGGGGGCTGGGGGCAGTTCTTC. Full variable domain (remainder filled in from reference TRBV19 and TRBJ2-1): DGGITQSPKYLFRKEGQNVTLSCEQNLNHDAMYWYRQDPGQGLRLIYYSQIVNDFQKGDIAEGYSVSREKKESFPLTVTSAQKNPTAFYLCASSITPGGWGQFFGPGTRLTVL.

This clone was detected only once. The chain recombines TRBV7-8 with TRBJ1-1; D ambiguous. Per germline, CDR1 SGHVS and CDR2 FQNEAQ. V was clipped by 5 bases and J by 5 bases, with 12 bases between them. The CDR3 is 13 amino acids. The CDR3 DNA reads TGTGCCAGCAGCCCCGTCCGAGGGACTGAAGCTTTCTTT. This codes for CASSPVRGTEAFF.

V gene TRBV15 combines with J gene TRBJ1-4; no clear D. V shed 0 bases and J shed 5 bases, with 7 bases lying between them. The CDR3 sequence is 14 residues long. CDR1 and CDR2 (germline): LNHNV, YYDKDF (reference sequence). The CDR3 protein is CATSRDKQNEKLFF. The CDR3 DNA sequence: TGTGCCACCAGCAGAGATAAACAGAATGAAAAACTGTTTTTT. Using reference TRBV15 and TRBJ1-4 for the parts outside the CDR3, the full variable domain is DAMVIQNPRYQVTQFGKPVTLSCSQTLNHNVMYWYQQKSSQAPKLLFHYYDKDFNNEADTPDNFQSRRPNTSFCFLDIRSPGLGDTAMYLCATSRDKQNEKLFFGSGTQLSVL.

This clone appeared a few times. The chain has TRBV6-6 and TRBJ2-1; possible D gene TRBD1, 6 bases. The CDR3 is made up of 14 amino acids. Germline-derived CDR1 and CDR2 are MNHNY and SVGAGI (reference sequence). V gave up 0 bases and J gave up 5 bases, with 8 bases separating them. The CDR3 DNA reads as TGTGCCAGCAGTTACTCAGGGGGACACAATGAGCAGTTCTTC. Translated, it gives CASSYSGGHNEQFF.

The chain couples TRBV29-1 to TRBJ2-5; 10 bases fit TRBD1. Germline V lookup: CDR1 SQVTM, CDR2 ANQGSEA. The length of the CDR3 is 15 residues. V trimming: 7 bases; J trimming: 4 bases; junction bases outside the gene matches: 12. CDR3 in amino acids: CSADLRDRGGETQYF. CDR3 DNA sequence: TGCAGCGCTGACCTCCGGGACAGGGGCGGAGAGACCCAGTACTTC.

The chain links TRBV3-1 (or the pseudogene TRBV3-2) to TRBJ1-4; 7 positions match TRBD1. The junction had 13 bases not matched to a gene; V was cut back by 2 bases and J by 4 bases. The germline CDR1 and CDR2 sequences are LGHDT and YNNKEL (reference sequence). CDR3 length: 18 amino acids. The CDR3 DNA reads TGTGCCAGCAGCCAAATTTGGGGCTGGACAGGACGTAATGAAAAACTGTTTTTT. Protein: CASSQIWGWTGRNEKLFF.

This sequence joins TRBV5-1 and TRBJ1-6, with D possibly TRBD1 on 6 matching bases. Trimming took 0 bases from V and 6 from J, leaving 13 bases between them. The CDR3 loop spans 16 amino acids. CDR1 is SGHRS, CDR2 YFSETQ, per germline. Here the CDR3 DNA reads TGCGCCAGCAGCTTGGCACAGGGCAGGGTTAATTCACCCCTCCACTTT. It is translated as CASSLAQGRVNSPLHF. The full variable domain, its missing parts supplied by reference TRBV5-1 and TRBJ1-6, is KAGVTQTPRYLIKTRGQQVTLSCSPISGHRSVSWYQQTPGQGLQFLFEYFSETQRNKGNFPGRFSGRQFSNSRSEMNVSTLELGDSALYLCASSLAQGRVNSPLHFGNGTRLTVT.

The CDR3 spells CASSIWGQASGANVLTF. The CDR3 coding sequence is TGTGCCAGTAGTATCTGGGGACAGGCCTCTGGGGCCAACGTCCTGACTTTC. The J gene is TRBJ2-6, the V gene TRBV19; TRBD1 matches at 8 bases. Germline lookup yields CDR1 LNHDA and CDR2 SQIVND (reference sequence). V was clipped by 3 bases and J by 0 bases; unmatched bases: 4. This CDR3 contains 17 residues.

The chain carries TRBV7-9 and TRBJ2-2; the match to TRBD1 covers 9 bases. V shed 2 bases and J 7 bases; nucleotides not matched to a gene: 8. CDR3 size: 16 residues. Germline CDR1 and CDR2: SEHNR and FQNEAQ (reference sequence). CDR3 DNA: TGTGCCAGCAGCTTACCGGGACAGGGTGTTGGCGGGGAGCTGTTTTTT. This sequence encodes CASSLPGQGVGGELFF.

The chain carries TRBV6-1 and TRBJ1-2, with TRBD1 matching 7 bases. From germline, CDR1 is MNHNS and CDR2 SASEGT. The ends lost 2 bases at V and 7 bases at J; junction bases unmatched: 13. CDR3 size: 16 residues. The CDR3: CASSELGDRIGGGYTF. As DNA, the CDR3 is TGTGCCAGCAGTGAATTAGGGGACAGAATCGGTGGTGGCTACACCTTC.

The CDR3: CASSSTVGYTF. The CDR3 DNA is TGTGCCAGCAGTTCGACTGTGGGCTACACCTTC. This chain joins TRBV6-5 and TRBJ1-2; D gene ambiguous. Germline V lookup: CDR1 MNHEY, CDR2 SVGAGI. There are 11 residues in the CDR3. V was cut by 4 bases and J by 8 bases, with 8 bases left in between.

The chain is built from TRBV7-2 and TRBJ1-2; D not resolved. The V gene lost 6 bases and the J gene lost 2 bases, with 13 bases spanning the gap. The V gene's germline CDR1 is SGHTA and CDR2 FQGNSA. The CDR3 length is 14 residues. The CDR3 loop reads CASSRATGNYGYTF. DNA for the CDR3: TGTGCCAGCAGTAGAGCGACGGGGAACTATGGCTACACCTTC.

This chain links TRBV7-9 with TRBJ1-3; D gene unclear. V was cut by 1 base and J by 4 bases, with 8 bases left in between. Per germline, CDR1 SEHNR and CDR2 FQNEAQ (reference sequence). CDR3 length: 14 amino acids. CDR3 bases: TGTGCCAGCAGCTTAGGAGGGCTCGGAAACACCATATATTTT. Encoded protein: CASSLGGLGNTIYF. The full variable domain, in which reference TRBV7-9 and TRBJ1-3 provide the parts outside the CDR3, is DTGVSQNPRHKITKRGQNVTFRCDPISEHNRLYWYRQTLGQGPEFLTYFQNEAQLEKSRLLSDRFSAERPKGSFSTLEIQRTEQGDSAMYLCASSLGGLGNTIYFGEGSWLTVV.

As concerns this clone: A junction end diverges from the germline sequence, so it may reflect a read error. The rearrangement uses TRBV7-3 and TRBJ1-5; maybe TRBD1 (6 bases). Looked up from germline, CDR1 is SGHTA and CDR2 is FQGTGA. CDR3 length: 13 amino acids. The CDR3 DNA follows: TGTGCCAGTTCTTCTAGGGGGACATCAGCCCCAGCATTT. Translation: CASSSRGTSAPAF.

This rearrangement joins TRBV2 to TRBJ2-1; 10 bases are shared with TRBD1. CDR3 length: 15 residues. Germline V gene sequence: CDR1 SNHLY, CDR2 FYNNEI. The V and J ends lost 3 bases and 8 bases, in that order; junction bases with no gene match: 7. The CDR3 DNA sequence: TGTGCCAGCAGTGATTGGGACAGGGGTAATGATGAGCAGTTCTTC. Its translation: CASSDWDRGNDEQFF.

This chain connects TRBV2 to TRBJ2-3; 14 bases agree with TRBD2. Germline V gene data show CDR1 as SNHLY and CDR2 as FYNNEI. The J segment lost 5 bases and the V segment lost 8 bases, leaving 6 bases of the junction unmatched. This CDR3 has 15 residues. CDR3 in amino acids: CASRLAGGDEDTQYF. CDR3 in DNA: TGTGCCAGCCGACTAGCGGGGGGGGATGAAGATACGCAGTATTTT.

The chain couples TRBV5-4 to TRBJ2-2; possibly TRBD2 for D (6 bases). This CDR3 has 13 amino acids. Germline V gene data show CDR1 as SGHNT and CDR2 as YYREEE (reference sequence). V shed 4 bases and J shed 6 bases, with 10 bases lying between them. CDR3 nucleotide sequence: TGTGCCAGCAGCGTACCGGGAGCCGGGGAGCTGTTTTTT. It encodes CASSVPGAGELFF.

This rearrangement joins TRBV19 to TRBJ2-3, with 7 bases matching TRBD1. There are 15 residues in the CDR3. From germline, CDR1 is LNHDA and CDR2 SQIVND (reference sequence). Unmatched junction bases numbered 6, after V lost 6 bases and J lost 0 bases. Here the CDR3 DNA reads TGTGCCAGTAGCCTGGAGACAGGGAGCACAGATACGCAGTATTTT. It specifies CASSLETGSTDTQYF.

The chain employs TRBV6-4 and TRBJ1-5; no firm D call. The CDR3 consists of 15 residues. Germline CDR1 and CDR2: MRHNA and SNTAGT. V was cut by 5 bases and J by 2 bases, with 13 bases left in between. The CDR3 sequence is CASSPEGGGNQPQHF. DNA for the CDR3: TGTGCCAGCAGTCCCGAAGGCGGGGGCAATCAGCCCCAGCATTTT.

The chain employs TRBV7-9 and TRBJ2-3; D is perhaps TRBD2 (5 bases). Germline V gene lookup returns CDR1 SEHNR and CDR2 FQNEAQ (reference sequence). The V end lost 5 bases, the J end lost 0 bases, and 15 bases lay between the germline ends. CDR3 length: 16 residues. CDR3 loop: CASSRILTGSTDTQYF. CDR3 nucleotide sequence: TGTGCCAGCAGCCGTATATTAACGGGGAGCACAGATACGCAGTATTTT.

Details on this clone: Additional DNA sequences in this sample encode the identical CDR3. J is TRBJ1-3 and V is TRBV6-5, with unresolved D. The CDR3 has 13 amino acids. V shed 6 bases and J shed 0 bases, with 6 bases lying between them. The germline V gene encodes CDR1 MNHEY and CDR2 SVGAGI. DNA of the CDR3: TGTGCCAGCAGGCTGCGCTCTGGAAACACCATATATTTT. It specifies CASRLRSGNTIYF.

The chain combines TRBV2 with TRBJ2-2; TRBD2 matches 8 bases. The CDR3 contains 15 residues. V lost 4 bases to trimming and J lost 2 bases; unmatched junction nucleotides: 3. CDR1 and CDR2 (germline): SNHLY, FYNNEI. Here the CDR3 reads CASSVGRVNTGELFF. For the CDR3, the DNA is TGTGCCAGCAGTGTCGGGAGGGTAAACACCGGGGAGCTGTTTTTT.

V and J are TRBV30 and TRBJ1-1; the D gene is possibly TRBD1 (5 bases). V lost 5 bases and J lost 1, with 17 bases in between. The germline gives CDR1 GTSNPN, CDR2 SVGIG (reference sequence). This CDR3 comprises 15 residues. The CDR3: CAWQMGLLKNTEAFF. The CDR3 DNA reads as TGTGCCTGGCAGATGGGACTTTTAAAGAACACTGAAGCTTTCTTT.